This record covers a single T cell receptor beta chain. The sample originates from a study of blood T cell repertoires in COVID-19. Produced via immunoSEQ multiplex PCR; TCRdb's table is partial and in-frame only. Of roughly 220,000 clones in the sample, roughly 86% were seen once. V lost 5 bases and J 6 bases, leaving 22 bases between the germline ends. Germline CDR1 and CDR2: SQVTM and ANQGSEA. The CDR3 is 15 residues long. The receptor comes from a woman aged 50 to 65 with COVID-19, enrolled during active disease. Sequencing input: peripheral blood. The V and J genes are TRBV29-1 and TRBJ1-2, with D possibly TRBD1 on 6 matching bases. The CDR3 DNA sequence: TGCAGCGTTTTCCAGGGTGGTTGGGGGCCGGATGGCTACACCTTC. Its protein product is CSVFQGGWGPDGYTF.